The sequence of this T cell receptor (beta chain) was determined in a study of PD-1 blockade in classical Hodgkin lymphoma. Overall study context: Intravenous delivery of nivolumab at 3 mg/kg to patients occurred every 2 weeks.

Study-wide results and caveats: Complete responders' baseline diversity resembled that of newly diagnosed patients. Patients who initiated nivolumab within 1 year of ASCT were excluded.

By sample share, this clone is medium-sized. The antigen is not known. Time point here: cycle 4 day 1 (C4D1), after less than seven weeks of nivolumab. Each of the patients experienced relapse following autologous stem cell transplantation, and their brentuximab vedotin exposure differed. Some clones are missing from TCRdb's copy, which holds only in-frame ones; the method was immunoSEQ multiplex PCR. The sample holds approximately 44,000 clones; nearly 70% are singletons and the top ten take about 2.7%. CDR3 length: 15 amino acids. With 7 bases clipped from V and 7 bases from J, the junction kept 8 bases outside the gene matches. CDR1 and CDR2 from the germline V gene are WNHNN and SYGVQD (reference sequence).

The sequence was obtained from a human donor with classical Hodgkin lymphoma. This specimen was peripheral blood mononuclear cells (PBMCs), taken before the fourth cycle of nivolumab. The rearrangement joins TRBV10-1 to TRBJ2-1; 12 bases line up with TRBD2. CDR3 nucleotide sequence: TGCGCCAGCACCTATGCTCTAGCGGGGGGGAATGAGCAGTTCTTC. This translates into CASTYALAGGNEQFF.